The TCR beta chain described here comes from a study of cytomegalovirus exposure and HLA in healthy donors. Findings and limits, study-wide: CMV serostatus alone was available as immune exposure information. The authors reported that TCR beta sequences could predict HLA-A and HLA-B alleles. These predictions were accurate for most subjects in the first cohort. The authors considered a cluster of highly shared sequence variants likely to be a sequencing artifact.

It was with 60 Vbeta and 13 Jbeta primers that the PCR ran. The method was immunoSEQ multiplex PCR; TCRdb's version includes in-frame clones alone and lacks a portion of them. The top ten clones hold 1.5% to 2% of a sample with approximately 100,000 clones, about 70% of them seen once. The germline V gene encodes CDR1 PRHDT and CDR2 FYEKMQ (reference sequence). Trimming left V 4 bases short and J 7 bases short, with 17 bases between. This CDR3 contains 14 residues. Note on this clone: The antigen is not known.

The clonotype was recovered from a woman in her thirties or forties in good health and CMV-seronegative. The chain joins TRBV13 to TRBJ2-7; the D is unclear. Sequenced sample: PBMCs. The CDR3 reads CASSSPSLRYEQYF. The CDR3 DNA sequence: TGTGCCAGCAGCTCCCCGAGTTTGCGGTATGAGCAGTACTTC. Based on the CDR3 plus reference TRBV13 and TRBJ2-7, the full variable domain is AAGVIQSPRHLIKEKRETATLKCYPIPRHDTVYWYQQGPGQDPQFLISFYEKMQSDKGSIPDRFSAQQFSDYHSELNMSSLELGDSALYFCASSSPSLRYEQYFGPGTRLTVT.